These 12 T cell receptor beta chains were all obtained from the same sample, sequenced in a study of T cells after yellow fever vaccination. TCRdb re-analysed the 5' RACE reads in MiXCR, keeping a single row per CDR3 protein. The data contain hundreds of thousands of distinct CDR3 sequences, 9% to 15% of them singletons. Specimen: PBMCs, collected on the day of the yellow fever booster vaccination. Every receptor here comes from a man in his thirties or forties who received the YFV17D yellow fever vaccine.

This clonotype appeared a few times. J is TRBJ1-6 and V is TRBV9, with D maybe TRBD1 (5 bases). Per the germline V gene, CDR1 is SGDLS and CDR2 is YYNGEE. CDR3 length equals 17 residues. Trimming stripped 0 bases from V and 0 bases from J, with 10 bases between. The CDR3 sequence is CASSVGAGSSYNSPLHF. The CDR3 bases are TGTGCCAGCAGCGTAGGGGCAGGGAGCTCCTATAATTCACCCCTCCACTTT.

This clonotype was picked up a small number of times. CDR3 DNA sequence: TGTGCCAGCAGCTTCCTGGGACAGGGGAATGAAAAACTGTTTTTT. Translation: CASSFLGQGNEKLFF. The gene calls are TRBV5-8 and TRBJ1-4, with 10 bases matching TRBD1. The CDR3 totals 15 residues. Germline V gene sequence: CDR1 SGHTS, CDR2 YDEGEE. V lost 2 bases to trimming and J lost 5 bases; unmatched junction nucleotides: 3.

Ten or more counts support this clonotype. V and J are TRBV12-3 or TRBV12-4 and TRBJ2-7; D gene uncertain. V was shortened by 1 base and J by 2 bases, with 9 bases between the two germline ends. This CDR3 comprises 14 residues. The CDR3 reads CASSLEPTAYEQYF. In DNA form, the CDR3 reads TGTGCCAGCAGTTTAGAGCCAACTGCCTACGAGCAGTACTTC.

This clonotype was picked up a small number of times. This chain uses TRBV11-2 with TRBJ2-5, with D possibly TRBD2 on 7 matching bases. The V gene's germline CDR1 is SGHAT and CDR2 FQNNGV. The CDR3 spans 14 residues. Trimming removed 4 bases from V and 2 bases from J, with 11 bases in between. The CDR3: CASSWGGGQETQYF. In DNA, the CDR3 is TGTGCCAGCAGCTGGGGAGGGGGACAAGAGACCCAGTACTTC.

This clonotype showed up just a few times. The chain links TRBV30 to TRBJ1-1, with 10 bases lining up with TRBD1. CDR1 is GTSNPN and CDR2 is SVGIG in the germline V gene (reference sequence). Unmatched junction bases numbered 7, after V lost 5 bases and J lost 7 bases. The CDR3 consists of 13 residues. CDR3 sequence reads: CAWAWTGGIEAFF. Written as DNA, the CDR3 is TGTGCCTGGGCCTGGACAGGGGGGATTGAAGCTTTCTTT.

This clonotype was detected ten times or more. The chain recombines TRBV12-3 or TRBV12-4 with TRBJ2-3; D not resolved. The CDR3 is 14 amino acids. Trimming cost V 5 bases and J 0 bases, with 9 bases left between them. CDR3 loop: CASSPRPSTDTQYF. The CDR3 DNA reads TGTGCCAGCAGTCCCCGGCCTAGCACAGATACGCAGTATTTT.

This clonotype was seen only a few times. The V and J genes are TRBV5-1 and TRBJ1-5; 10 bases fit TRBD1. The V and J ends lost 2 bases and 5 bases, in that order; junction bases with no gene match: 1. The CDR3 totals 14 residues. Germline-derived CDR1 and CDR2 are SGHRS and YFSETQ. The CDR3: CASSFGTGDQPQHF. DNA for the CDR3: TGCGCCAGCAGCTTTGGGACAGGGGATCAGCCCCAGCATTTT.

This clonotype has at least ten counts. This chain connects TRBV5-6 to TRBJ2-7, with D possibly TRBD1 on 6 matching bases. Germline CDR1 and CDR2: SGHDT and YYEEEE. V was clipped by 5 bases and J by 8 bases, with 17 bases between them. The CDR3 consists of 13 residues. Here the CDR3 DNA reads TGTGCCAGCAGTCGAAGGGGGTCGGGCAAGCAGTACTTC. Translating it yields CASSRRGSGKQYF.

This clonotype was counted only a few times. The CDR3 sequence is CASSELGSPYNEQFF. The CDR3 nucleotides are TGCGCCAGCAGTGAGCTCGGGAGCCCCTACAATGAGCAGTTCTTC. The J gene is TRBJ2-1, the V gene TRBV10-2; weak D call: TRBD2 (6 bases). Trimming pared 2 bases from V and 2 bases from J, leaving 10 bases between. Germline V lookup: CDR1 WSHSY, CDR2 SAAADI. The CDR3 length is 15 residues.

The chain recombines TRBV20-1 with TRBJ2-7, with 11 bases matching TRBD2. The CDR3 runs 17 residues. The germline V gene has CDR1 DFQATT and CDR2 SNEGSKA (reference sequence). Germline trimming cut 4 bases from V and 0 bases from J; bases unmatched to any gene: 11. In nucleotides, the CDR3 is TGCAGTGCTACGGGACTAGCGGACACCAGGAGCTCCTACGAGCAGTACTTC. Its protein product is CSATGLADTRSSYEQYF.

This clonotype was counted only a few times. The chain couples TRBV14 to TRBJ2-1, with D perhaps matching TRBD1 (5 bases). This CDR3 has 15 residues. Germline assignment: CDR1 SGHDN and CDR2 FVKESK. V shed 2 bases and J shed 3 bases, with 11 bases lying between them. The CDR3 spells CASSQTMDIYNEQFF. In DNA, the CDR3 is TGTGCCAGCAGCCAAACCATGGACATCTACAATGAGCAGTTCTTC.

J is TRBJ2-7 and V is TRBV28; a weak D match, TRBD2 (5 bases). The V end was cut by 5 bases, the J end by 2 bases, with 16 bases between. The CDR3 has 15 residues. CDR1 is MDHEN and CDR2 is SYDVKM in the germline V gene. As DNA, the CDR3 is TGTGCCAGCAGTAGGGAAGGACTCACACCCTACGAGCAGTACTTC. Protein product: CASSREGLTPYEQYF. The whole variable domain, remainder taken from reference TRBV28 and TRBJ2-7, is DVKVTQSSRYLVKRTGEKVFLECVQDMDHENMFWYRQDPGLGLRLIYFSYDVKMKEKGDIPEGYSVSREKKERFSLILESASTNQTSMYLCASSREGLTPYEQYFGPGTRLTVT.